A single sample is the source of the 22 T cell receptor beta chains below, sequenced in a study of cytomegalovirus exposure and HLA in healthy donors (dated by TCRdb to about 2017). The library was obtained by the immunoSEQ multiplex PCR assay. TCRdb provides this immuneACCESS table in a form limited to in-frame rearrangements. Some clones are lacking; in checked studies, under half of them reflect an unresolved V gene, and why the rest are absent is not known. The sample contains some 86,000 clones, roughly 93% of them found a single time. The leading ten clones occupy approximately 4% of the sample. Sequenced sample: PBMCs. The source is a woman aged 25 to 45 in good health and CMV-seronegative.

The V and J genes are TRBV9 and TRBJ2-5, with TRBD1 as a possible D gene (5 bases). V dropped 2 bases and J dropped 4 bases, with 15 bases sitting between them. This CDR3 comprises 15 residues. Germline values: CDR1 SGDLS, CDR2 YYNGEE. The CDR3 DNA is TGTGCCAGCAGCGTTATGCTAGGGGTGGGAGAGACCCAGTACTTC. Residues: CASSVMLGVGETQYF.

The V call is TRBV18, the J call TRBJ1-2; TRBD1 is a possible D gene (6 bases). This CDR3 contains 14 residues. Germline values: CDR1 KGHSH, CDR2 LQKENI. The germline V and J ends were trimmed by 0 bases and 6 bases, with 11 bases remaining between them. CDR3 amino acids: CASSPPAYRDGYTF. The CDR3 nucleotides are TGTGCCAGCTCACCACCTGCTTACAGGGATGGCTACACCTTC.

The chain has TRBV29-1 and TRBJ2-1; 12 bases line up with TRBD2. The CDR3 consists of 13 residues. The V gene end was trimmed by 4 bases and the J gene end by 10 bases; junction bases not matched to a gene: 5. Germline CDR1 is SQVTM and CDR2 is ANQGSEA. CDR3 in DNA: TGCAGCGTTGGTAAAACTAGCGGGGGGGAGCAGTTCTTC. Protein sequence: CSVGKTSGGEQFF.

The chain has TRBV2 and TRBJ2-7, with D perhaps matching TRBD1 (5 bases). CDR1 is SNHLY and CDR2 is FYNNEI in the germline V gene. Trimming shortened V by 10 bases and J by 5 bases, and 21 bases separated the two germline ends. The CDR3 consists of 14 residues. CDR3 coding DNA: TGTGCCACCCGGATGGGGCAGGGCGTGGACGAGCAGTACTTC. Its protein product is CATRMGQGVDEQYF.

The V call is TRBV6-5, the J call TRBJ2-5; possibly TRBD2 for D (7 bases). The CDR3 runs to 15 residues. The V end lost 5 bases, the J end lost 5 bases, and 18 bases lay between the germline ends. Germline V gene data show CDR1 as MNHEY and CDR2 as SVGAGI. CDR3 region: CASSPRGGRVETQYF. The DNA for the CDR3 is TGTGCCAGCAGTCCTAGGGGGGGGCGGGTGGAGACCCAGTACTTC.

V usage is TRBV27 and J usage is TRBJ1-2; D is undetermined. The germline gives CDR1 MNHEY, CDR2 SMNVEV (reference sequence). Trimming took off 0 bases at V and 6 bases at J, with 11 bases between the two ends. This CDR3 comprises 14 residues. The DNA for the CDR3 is TGTGCCAGCAGTTTATCGAGCGGGATCGATGGCTACACCTTC. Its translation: CASSLSSGIDGYTF.

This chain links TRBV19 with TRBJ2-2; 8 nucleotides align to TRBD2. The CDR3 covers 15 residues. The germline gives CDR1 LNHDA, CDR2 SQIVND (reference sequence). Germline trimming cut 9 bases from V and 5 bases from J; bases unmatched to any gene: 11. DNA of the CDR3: TGTGCCAGCTCGAGCGGGAGTAGTTGGACCGGGGAGCTGTTTTTT. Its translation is CASSSGSSWTGELFF.

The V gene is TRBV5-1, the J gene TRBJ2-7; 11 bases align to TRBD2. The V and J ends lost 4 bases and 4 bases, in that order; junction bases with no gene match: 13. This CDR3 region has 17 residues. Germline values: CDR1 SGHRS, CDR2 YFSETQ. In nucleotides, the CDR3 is TGCGCCAGCAGCCACGGAGCTAGCGGGAGGCAGCTTTACGAGCAGTACTTC. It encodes CASSHGASGRQLYEQYF.

The CDR3: CASSLATSSSSYNEQFF. DNA for the CDR3: TGCGCCAGCAGCTTGGCGACTAGCTCTAGCTCCTACAATGAGCAGTTCTTC. V gene TRBV5-1 combines with J gene TRBJ2-1; TRBD2 matches 7 bases. V dropped 0 bases and J dropped 0; count of bases not matched to a gene: 6. The V gene's germline CDR1 is SGHRS and CDR2 YFSETQ. The CDR3 loop spans 17 amino acids. Full variable domain (rest looked up from reference TRBV5-1 and TRBJ2-1): KAGVTQTPRYLIKTRGQQVTLSCSPISGHRSVSWYQQTPGQGLQFLFEYFSETQRNKGNFPGRFSGRQFSNSRSEMNVSTLELGDSALYLCASSLATSSSSYNEQFFGPGTRLTVL.

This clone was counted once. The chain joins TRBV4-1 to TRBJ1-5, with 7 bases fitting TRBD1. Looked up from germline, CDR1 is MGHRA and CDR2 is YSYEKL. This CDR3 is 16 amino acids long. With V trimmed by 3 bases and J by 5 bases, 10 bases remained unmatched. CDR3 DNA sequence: TGCGCCAGCAGCCACCCGAGGGGACAGCAGTATCAGCCCCAGCATTTT. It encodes CASSHPRGQQYQPQHF.

CDR3 DNA: TGTGCCAGCAGTTTTTTTTACTGGCGAGGACAGCCGAATTCCTACGAGCAGTACTTC. Its translation is CASSFFYWRGQPNSYEQYF. The gene calls are TRBV28 and TRBJ2-7; D is perhaps TRBD1 (6 bases). The CDR3 runs to 19 residues. V was trimmed by 3 bases and J by 1 base, leaving 25 bases between them. Per germline, CDR1 MDHEN and CDR2 SYDVKM.

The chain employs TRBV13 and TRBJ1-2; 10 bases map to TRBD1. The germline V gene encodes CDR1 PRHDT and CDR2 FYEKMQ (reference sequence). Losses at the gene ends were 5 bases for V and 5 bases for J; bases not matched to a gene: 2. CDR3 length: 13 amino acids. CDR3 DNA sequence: TGTGCCAGCAGCCGGACAGGGGGATATGGCTACACCTTC. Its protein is CASSRTGGYGYTF.

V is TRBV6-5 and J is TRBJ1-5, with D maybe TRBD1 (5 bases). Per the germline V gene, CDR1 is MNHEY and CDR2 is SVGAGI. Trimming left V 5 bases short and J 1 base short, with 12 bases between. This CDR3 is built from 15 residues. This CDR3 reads CASSVQGLSNQPQHF. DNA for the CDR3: TGTGCCAGCAGTGTTCAGGGTCTGAGCAATCAGCCCCAGCATTTT.

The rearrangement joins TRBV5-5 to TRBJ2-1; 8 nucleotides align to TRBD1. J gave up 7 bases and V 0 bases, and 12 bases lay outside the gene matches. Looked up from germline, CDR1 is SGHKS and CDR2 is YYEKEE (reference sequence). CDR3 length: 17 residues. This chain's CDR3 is CASSLGPRDRGKNEQFF. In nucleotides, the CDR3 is TGTGCCAGCAGCTTGGGCCCCCGAGACAGGGGTAAGAATGAGCAGTTCTTC.

The CDR3 protein is CASSFSKGGSYGYTF. CDR3 coding DNA: TGTGCCAGCAGTTTTTCGAAGGGGGGGTCCTATGGCTACACCTTC. The genes are TRBV27 and TRBJ1-2; D is perhaps TRBD1 (6 bases). The CDR3 is made up of 15 amino acids. Germline-derived CDR1 and CDR2 are MNHEY and SMNVEV (reference sequence). V lost 3 bases, J lost 4 bases, and 15 bases lay in between.

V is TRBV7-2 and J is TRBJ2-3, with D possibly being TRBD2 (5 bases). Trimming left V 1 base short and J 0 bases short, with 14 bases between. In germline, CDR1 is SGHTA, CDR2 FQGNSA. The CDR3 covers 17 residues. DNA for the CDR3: TGTGCCAGCAGCTTAGGAGGACTTGGCAGTAGCACAGATACGCAGTATTTT. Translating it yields CASSLGGLGSSTDTQYF.

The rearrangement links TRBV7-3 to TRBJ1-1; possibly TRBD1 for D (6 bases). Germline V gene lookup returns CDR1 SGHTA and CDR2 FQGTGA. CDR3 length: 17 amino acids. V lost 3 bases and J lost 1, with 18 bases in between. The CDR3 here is CASSLAPGGQGNTEAFF. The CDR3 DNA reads TGTGCCAGCAGCTTGGCCCCCGGGGGGCAGGGGAACACTGAAGCTTTCTTT.

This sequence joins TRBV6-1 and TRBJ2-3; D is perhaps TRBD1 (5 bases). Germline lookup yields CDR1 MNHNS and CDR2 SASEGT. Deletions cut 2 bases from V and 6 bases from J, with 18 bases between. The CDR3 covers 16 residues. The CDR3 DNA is TGTGCCAGCAGTGAACAACAGGCAACGTATGTGGATACGCAGTATTTT. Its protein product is CASSEQQATYVDTQYF.

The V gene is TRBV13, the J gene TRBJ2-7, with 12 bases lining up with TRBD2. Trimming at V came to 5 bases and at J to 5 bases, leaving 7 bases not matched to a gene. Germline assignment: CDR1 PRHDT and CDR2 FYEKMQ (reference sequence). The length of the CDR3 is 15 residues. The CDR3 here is CASSKRLAGENEQYF. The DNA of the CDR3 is TGTGCCAGCAGCAAAAGACTAGCGGGAGAGAACGAGCAGTACTTC. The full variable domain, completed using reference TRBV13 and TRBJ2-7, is AAGVIQSPRHLIKEKRETATLKCYPIPRHDTVYWYQQGPGQDPQFLISFYEKMQSDKGSIPDRFSAQQFSDYHSELNMSSLELGDSALYFCASSKRLAGENEQYFGPGTRLTVT.

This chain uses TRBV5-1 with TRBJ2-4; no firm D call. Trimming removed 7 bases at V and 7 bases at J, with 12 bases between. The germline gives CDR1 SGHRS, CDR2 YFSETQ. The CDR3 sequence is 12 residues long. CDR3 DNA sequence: TGCGCCAGCTCTGGCCGAATGAACATTCAGTACTTC. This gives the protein CASSGRMNIQYF.

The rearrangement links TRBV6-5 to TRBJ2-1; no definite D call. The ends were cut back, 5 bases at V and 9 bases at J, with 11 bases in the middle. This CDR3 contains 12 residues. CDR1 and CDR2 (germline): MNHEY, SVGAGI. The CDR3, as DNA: TGTGCCAGCAGTCGCAGGCAGAGTGAGCAGTTCTTC. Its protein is CASSRRQSEQFF.

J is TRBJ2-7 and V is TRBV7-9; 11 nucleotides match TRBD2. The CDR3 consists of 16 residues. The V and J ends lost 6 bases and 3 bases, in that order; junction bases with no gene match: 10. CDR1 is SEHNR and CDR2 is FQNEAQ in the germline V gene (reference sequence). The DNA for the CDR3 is TGTGCCAGCAGTCCCACTGTCACTAGCGGGGGCTACGAGCAGTACTTC. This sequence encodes CASSPTVTSGGYEQYF.